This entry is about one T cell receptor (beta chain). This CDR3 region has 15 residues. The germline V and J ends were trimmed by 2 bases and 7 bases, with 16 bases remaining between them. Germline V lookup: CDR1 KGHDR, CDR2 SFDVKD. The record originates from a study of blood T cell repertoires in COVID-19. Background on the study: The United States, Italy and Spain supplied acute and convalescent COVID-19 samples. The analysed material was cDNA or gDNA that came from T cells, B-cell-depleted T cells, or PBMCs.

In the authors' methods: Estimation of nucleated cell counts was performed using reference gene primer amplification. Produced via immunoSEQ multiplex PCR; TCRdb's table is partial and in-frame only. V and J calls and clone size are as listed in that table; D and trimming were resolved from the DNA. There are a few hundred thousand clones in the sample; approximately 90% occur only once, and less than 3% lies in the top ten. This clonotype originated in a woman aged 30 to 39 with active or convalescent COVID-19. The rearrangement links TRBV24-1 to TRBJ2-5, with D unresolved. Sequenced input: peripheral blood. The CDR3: CATSDSSISLGTQYF. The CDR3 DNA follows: TGTGCCACCAGTGATTCTTCCATTTCCCTAGGGACCCAGTACTTC.